The source of this T cell receptor (beta chain) is a study of blood T cell repertoires in COVID-19. The method was immunoSEQ multiplex PCR; TCRdb's version includes in-frame clones alone and lacks a portion of them. The data contain about 250,000 clones, 80% to 90% of them seen just once; the ten biggest clones take up around 1.7%. Sequencing was performed on PBMCs or T cells enriched from blood (not recorded which). The receptor was isolated from a man aged 35-49 years who had recovered from COVID-19.

The CDR3 DNA reads as TGTGCCAGCAGTGTGATGGGCGGGAGTTTCTCAGATACGCAGTATTTT. Translation gives CASSVMGGSFSDTQYF. V gene TRBV6-4 combines with J gene TRBJ2-3; 7 nucleotides align to TRBD2. J was trimmed by 4 bases and V by 4 bases; bases with no gene match: 11. There are 16 residues in the CDR3. The germline V gene has CDR1 MRHNA and CDR2 SNTAGT.